The rows below give T cell receptor beta chains drawn from one sample of a study of metastatic and nonmetastatic thyroid tumors. TCRdb reprocessed the PCR reads using MiXCR. Here the sample spans 8,000 or so clones, over 25% being singletons. The sample was adjacent normal tissue. The receptors shown here come from a female donor with papillary thyroid cancer or a benign thyroid nodule (not recorded which). Some clones in this sample may be carry-over from other donors' samples. Each CDR3 is given with its conserved first and last residue. D genes are given only for firm matches. Only some rows state a clone size, as once, few, many or a class for expanded clones.

>18|TRBV6-1|TRBJ2-4|TRBD1|few
TGTGCCAGCGCGACCTTCCCCGGGACAGGGCTAGCCAAAAACATTCATTACTTC
CASATFPGTGLAKNIHYF
>14|TRBV29-1|TRBJ1-1|-|-
TGCAGCGTTGAAGATCAAGAGGCGAACACTGAAGCTTTCTTT
CSVEDQEANTEAFF
>16|TRBV4-2|TRBJ2-1|TRBD2|many
TGTGCCAGCAGCCAGGAGACTAGCGGGAGGAAGGGAGAGCAGTTCTTC
CASSQETSGRKGEQFF
>14|TRBV5-1|TRBJ2-1|TRBD2|-
TGCGCCAGCAGCTGGGGGACTAGCGGGAGGGAGGAATTCTTC
CASSWGTSGREEFF
>13|TRBV9|TRBJ1-4|-|-
TGTGCCAGCAGCGTAGACATCGCAGAAAAACTGTTTTTT
CASSVDIAEKLFF
>13|TRBV6-1|TRBJ1-2|TRBD1|-
TGTGCCAGCAGTCCGAGGGGGACAGATGGCTACACCTTC
CASSPRGTDGYTF
>13|TRBV12-3/TRBV12-4|TRBJ2-7|-|-
TGTGCCAGCAGTTTAGCGCTGACAGGAGAGCAGTACTTC
CASSLALTGEQYF
>15|TRBV6-1|TRBJ1-1|-|-
TGTGCCAGCAGTTTCATGCGGGGTATGAACACTGAAGCTTTCTTT
CASSFMRGMNTEAFF
>14|TRBV20-1|TRBJ1-2|TRBD1|-
TGCAGTGCTCCCTGGACAGGGGGTGGCTATGGCTACACCTTC
CSAPWTGGGYGYTF
>15|TRBV5-4|TRBJ1-1|TRBD1|many
TGTGCCAGCAGCGTCCCCCCGGGACAGGGGAATGAAGCTTTCTTT
CASSVPPGQGNEAFF
>12|TRBV29-1|TRBJ1-2|-|-
TGCAGCGTTGAGTACATCTCTGCCGTCTACACCTTC
CSVEYISAVYTF
>15|TRBV7-9|TRBJ2-2|-|many
TGTGCCAGCAGCAGTATAGAGTTCTACACCGGGGAGCTGTTTTTT
CASSSIEFYTGELFF
>14|TRBV14|TRBJ2-1|-|many
TGTGCCAGCAGCTCCTGGGGGGCCACTCAGGGGCAGTTCTTC
CASSSWGATQGQFF
>17|TRBV12-3/TRBV12-4|TRBJ2-2|TRBD2|-
TGTGCCAGCAATCTTATCGCTAGCGGGGCTAACACCGGGGAGCTGTTTTTT
CASNLIASGANTGELFF
>14|TRBV7-8|TRBJ1-2|TRBD1|medium-sized
TGTGCCAGCAGCTCGGACGCACAGGGGTATGGCTACACCTTC
CASSSDAQGYGYTF
>15|TRBV4-1|TRBJ2-5|TRBD2|-
TGCGCCAGCAGCCAAGGGCCCAGGACTAGGGAGACCCAGTACTTC
CASSQGPRTRETQYF
>12|TRBV15|TRBJ2-2|-|medium-sized
TGTGCCACCAGCAGCGGCACCGGGGAGCTGTTTTTT
CATSSGTGELFF
>12|TRBV6-2/TRBV6-3|TRBJ2-1|-|-
TGTGCCAGCAGTCAGGTACACTATGAGCAGTTCTTC
CASSQVHYEQFF
>16|TRBV28|TRBJ2-7|-|large
TGTGCCAGCAGTTTCTTACTGGATGGGTTAACCTACGAGCAGTACTTC
CASSFLLDGLTYEQYF
>16|TRBV27|TRBJ2-2|-|medium-sized
TGTGCCAGCAGTCCAAGACCAGCCGGAGTCACCGGGGAGCTGTTTTTT
CASSPRPAGVTGELFF
>15|TRBV19|TRBJ2-2|-|-
TGTGCCAGTAGAGAGACAGGGAGGGGGACCGGGGAGCTGTTTTTT
CASRETGRGTGELFF
>14|TRBV20-1|TRBJ2-1|-|many
TGCAGTGCCCCATGGGTGGGAGTACGCAATGAGCAGTTCTTC
CSAPWVGVRNEQFF
>17|TRBV15|TRBJ2-2|-|few
TGTGCCACCAGCAAGGGGGCATCGGGAGGTAACACCGGGAAGCTGTTTTTT
CATSKGASGGNTGKLFF
>13|TRBV7-2|TRBJ1-1|TRBD1|-
TGTGCCAGCAGCTTGGGACAGTACACTGAAGCTTTCTTT
CASSLGQYTEAFF
>13|TRBV28|TRBJ2-1|-|few
TGTGCCAGCAGTTTAAGTAAGGGCCTTGAGCAGTTCTTC
CASSLSKGLEQFF
>14|TRBV7-9|TRBJ1-5|-|many
TGTGCCAGCAGCCTCCGGGGGAGCAATCAGCCCCAGCATTTT
CASSLRGSNQPQHF
>11|TRBV2|TRBJ2-7|-|few
TGTGCCAGCAGTCAAAAGGACGAGCAGTACTTC
CASSQKDEQYF
>16|TRBV12-3/TRBV12-4|TRBJ2-3|-|medium-sized
TGTGCCAGCAGTCCCCGACTGGGTCTAAGCACAGATACGCAGTATTTT
CASSPRLGLSTDTQYF
>14|TRBV7-2|TRBJ2-2|-|medium-sized
TGTGCCAGCAGCTTCCGGGGCCGGCACGGGGAGCTGTTTTTT
CASSFRGRHGELFF
>15|TRBV6-1|TRBJ1-4|-|-
TGTGCCAGCAGTCGCCAAGCAGGGACACTTGAAAAACTGTTTTTT
CASSRQAGTLEKLFF
>14|TRBV3-1|TRBJ1-1|-|many
TGTGCCAGCAGCCAAGATTGGCAGGATACTGAAGCTTTCTTT
CASSQDWQDTEAFF
>12|TRBV11-2|TRBJ2-1|TRBD1|-
TGTGCCAGCAGACACGGACAGGGCGGGCAGTTCTTC
CASRHGQGGQFF
>13|TRBV6-1|TRBJ1-4|-|-
TGTGCCAGCAGAGACTCCCAGAAAACCAATGTGTTTTTT
CASRDSQKTNVFF
>15|TRBV20-1|TRBJ2-3|-|medium-sized
TGCAGTGCCAATGCCGGGACGAATCACGCAGATACGCAGTATTTT
CSANAGTNHADTQYF
>13|TRBV2|TRBJ1-1|-|many
TGTGCCAGCAGTCCCCACGGGGCCCTTAGAGCTTTCTTT
CASSPHGALRAFF
>14|TRBV6-1|TRBJ2-1|TRBD2|large
TGTGCCAGCTTAGCGGGAGAGTCCTACAATGAGCAGTTCTTC
CASLAGESYNEQFF
>15|TRBV27|TRBJ1-2|TRBD1|few
TGTGTCAGCAGCTATAGTGGGACAGGGCCTCTTGTCTACACCTTC
CVSSYSGTGPLVYTF
>14|TRBV27|TRBJ2-7|TRBD2|few
TGTGCCAGCAGCTTAGCGGGGGGGTACTACGAGCAGTACTTC
CASSLAGGYYEQYF
>15|TRBV19|TRBJ1-5|TRBD1|medium-sized
TGTGCCAGTAGTATTCAGGACAGGGGGCCCCAGCCCCAGCATTTT
CASSIQDRGPQPQHF
>16|TRBV3-1|TRBJ2-1|-|many
TGTGCCAGCAGCCAAGCGAGCCTAGCGCAATACAATGAGCAGTTCTTC
CASSQASLAQYNEQFF
>13|TRBV20-1|TRBJ1-1|TRBD1|medium-sized
TGCAGTTTTCCAGGACAGGGAAACACTGAAGCTTTCTTT
CSFPGQGNTEAFF
>12|TRBV12-3/TRBV12-4|TRBJ1-1|-|large
TGTGCCAGCAGTAGCCGGGGCACTGAAGCTTTCTTT
CASSSRGTEAFF
>15|TRBV9|TRBJ2-3|-|many
TGTGCCAGCAGCCCGCGGGACACCTACACAGATACGCAGTATTTT
CASSPRDTYTDTQYF
>13|TRBV9|TRBJ2-7|-|medium-sized
TGTGCCAGCAGCACTGACGGCACCTACGAGCAGTACTTC
CASSTDGTYEQYF
>15|TRBV15|TRBJ2-2|-|-
TGTGCCACCAGCAGACAGACAGCGAACACCGGGGAGCTGTTTTTT
CATSRQTANTGELFF
>16|TRBV6-1|TRBJ2-1|TRBD2|-
TGTGCCAGCAACCCTAAGGGACTAGCGGGACAATCTGAGCAGTTCTTC
CASNPKGLAGQSEQFF
>15|TRBV9|TRBJ2-4|-|many
TGTGCCAGCAGCACTGGGGACGCCCTAAAAAACATTCAGTACTTC
CASSTGDALKNIQYF
>20|TRBV11-2|TRBJ2-5|-|few
TGTGCCAGCAGCCCGCCTGGGGGGGGGGGCCCGGGTGGTGATCAAGAGACCCAGTACTTC
CASSPPGGGGPGGDQETQYF
>13|TRBV19|TRBJ2-3|-|medium-sized
TGTGCCAGTAGTAAGGGGCCCACAGATACGCAGTATTTT
CASSKGPTDTQYF
>15|TRBV5-1|TRBJ2-7|TRBD1|once
TGCGCCAGCAGCTTGGAGGGGGCCAGGGCCTACGAGCAGTACTTC
CASSLEGARAYEQYF
>14|TRBV2|TRBJ1-3|-|medium-sized
TGTGCCAGCATTTCGGGGACTAATGGAAACACCATATATTTT
CASISGTNGNTIYF
>14|TRBV30|TRBJ1-1|-|many
TGTGCCTGGAGTGTATCTCTCGGGAACACTGAAGCTTTCTTT
CAWSVSLGNTEAFF
>12|TRBV19|TRBJ2-1|-|-
TGTGCCAGTAGCGGGAAAGGTAATGAGCAGTTCTTC
CASSGKGNEQFF
>16|TRBV6-2/TRBV6-3|TRBJ1-4|-|medium-sized
TGTGCCAGCAGAACTGGATTTGACAGAACTAATGAAAAACTGTTTTTT
CASRTGFDRTNEKLFF
>14|TRBV20-1|TRBJ1-6|TRBD1|once
TGCAGTGCTAGGGGAACAGGGGGCCGTTCACCCCTCCACTTT
CSARGTGGRSPLHF
>12|TRBV7-2|TRBJ2-7|-|-
TGTGCCAGCAGCAGACCAGGTTACGAGCAGTACTTC
CASSRPGYEQYF
>12|TRBV30|TRBJ2-2|-|few
TGCGCCTGGACCCAGGGTATCGGGGAGCTGTTTTTT
CAWTQGIGELFF
>20|TRBV20-1|TRBJ2-7|TRBD2|medium-sized
TGCAGTGGTACCGATCAACTAGGTAGCGGGAGGGCCTCGGTGACCTACGAGCAGTACTTC
CSGTDQLGSGRASVTYEQYF